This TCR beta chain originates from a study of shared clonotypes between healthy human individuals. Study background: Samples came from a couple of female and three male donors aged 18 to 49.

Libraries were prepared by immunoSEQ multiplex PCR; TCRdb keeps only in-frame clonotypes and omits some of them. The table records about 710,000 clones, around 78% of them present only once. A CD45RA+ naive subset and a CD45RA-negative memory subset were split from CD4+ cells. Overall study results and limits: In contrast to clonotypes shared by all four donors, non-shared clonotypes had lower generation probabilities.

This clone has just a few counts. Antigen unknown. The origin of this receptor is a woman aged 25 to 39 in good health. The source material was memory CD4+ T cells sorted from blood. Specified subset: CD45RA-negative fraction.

DNA of the CDR3: TGCAGCGTTAACACTGAAGCTTTCTTT. Its protein is CSVNTEAFF. The V call is TRBV29-1, the J call TRBJ1-1; D remains unclear. The germline gives CDR1 SQVTM, CDR2 ANQGSEA. The CDR3 extends over 9 amino acids. The ends were cut back, 5 bases at V and 2 bases at J, with 0 bases in the middle.